This is a list of T cell receptor beta chains from one sample in a study of Graves' ophthalmopathy and Graves' hyperthyroidism. TCRdb itself ran the multiplex PCR reads through MiXCR, one entry per CDR3 protein. The sample includes 300,000 to 400,000 distinct CDR3 sequences, 15% to 20% of them seen just once. The source material was peripheral blood. The receptors shown here come from an adult man with Graves' ophthalmopathy. Each CDR3 is given with its conserved first and last residue. Some rows have no size entry. The others give once, few or many, or a class for an expanded clone.

v_call	clone_size	j_call	cdr3_aa
TRBV9	many	TRBJ2-5	CASSVGQGYQETQYF
TRBV6-5	.	TRBJ1-1	CASSYRRDRNTEAFF
TRBV7-2	many	TRBJ1-2	CASSLMQGADGYTF
TRBV7-3	few	TRBJ2-3	CASSFGRESDTQYF
TRBV28	many	TRBJ2-7	CASSLNRRLGGGSYEQYF
TRBV20-1	many	TRBJ2-7	CSATAGLLTYEQYF
TRBV6-2/TRBV6-3	many	TRBJ2-7	CATDSAGWGLYEQYF
TRBV12-3/TRBV12-4	once	TRBJ2-1	CASSFTSGRSNEQFF
TRBV12-3/TRBV12-4	many	TRBJ1-2	CASSLGQGGYTF
TRBV11-1	many	TRBJ1-3	CASGRTADLLSPPLGTIYF
TRBV6-1	many	TRBJ2-3	CASREPGQGTDTQYF
TRBV7-2	many	TRBJ2-5	CASSTGQIQETQYF
TRBV7-8	many	TRBJ1-6	CASSLGQNNSPLHF
TRBV6-5	.	TRBJ2-5	CASSYSESETQYF
TRBV5-4	few	TRBJ1-1	CASSLLGPYTEAFF
TRBV6-5	.	TRBJ2-7	CASSSGPDTTYEQYF
TRBV11-2	many	TRBJ2-7	CASSSVTGGWYEQYF
TRBV27	many	TRBJ2-5	CASSLRGQPQETQYF
TRBV12-3/TRBV12-4	.	TRBJ1-2	CASRPGTDNYGYTF
TRBV4-1	many	TRBJ2-5	CASSQLHQETQYF
TRBV5-1	many	TRBJ2-7	CASSLGLAGAYEQYF
TRBV5-1	many	TRBJ2-2	CASSSRTGYTGELFF
TRBV29-1	many	TRBJ2-3	CSVEEVRTGTSGGSTDTQYF
TRBV25-1	many	TRBJ2-5	CASSEGKTSGQETQYF
TRBV15	.	TRBJ2-7	CATSITGGGEQSF
TRBV13	few	TRBJ2-7	CASSFSERVYEQYF
TRBV6-5	many	TRBJ1-1	CASSYLWATGDAEAFF
TRBV12-3/TRBV12-4	.	TRBJ1-5	CASSRAWGQRVPQHF
TRBV19	.	TRBJ2-2	CASSIKGRGNTGELFF
TRBV7-2	.	TRBJ2-7	CASSYGQAEQYF
TRBV28	.	TRBJ2-7	CASSLRETGYEQYF
TRBV7-8	many	TRBJ2-2	CASSPRHTGELFF
TRBV30	once	TRBJ2-5	CAWLLAGGETQYF
TRBV19	many	TRBJ1-5	CASRNLSGQGANQPQHF
TRBV4-1	.	TRBJ2-7	CASSQMGTSGSYEQYF
TRBV6-1	many	TRBJ1-2	CASSEALGAFYGYTF
TRBV7-2	many	TRBJ2-7	CASSPVQMSYEQYF
TRBV10-3	many	TRBJ2-7	CAISARTRSYEQYF
TRBV25-1	many	TRBJ2-5	CASSEGGSGETQYF
TRBV2	.	TRBJ2-5	CASSFSRGRQETQYF
TRBV12-3/TRBV12-4	many	TRBJ2-5	CASSPVWGETQYF
TRBV12-5	many	TRBJ2-7	CASALAGYEQYF
TRBV18	many	TRBJ1-1	CASSVHENTEAFF
TRBV20-1	many	TRBJ2-7	CSASVKPNSYEQYF